The source of this T cell receptor (beta chain) is a study of blood T cell repertoires in COVID-19. In the study overall: Nucleic acid was either cDNA or gDNA, and it came from T cells, B-cell-depleted T cells, or PBMCs.

Per the original methods: Amplified reference gene primers provided the basis for estimating nucleated cell counts. Sequenced by immunoSEQ multiplex PCR; TCRdb stores in-frame clones only, minus some. V and J calls plus clone size are reproduced from that table; the DNA served to infer D and trimming. Of hundreds of thousands of clones in the sample, about 86% were seen once. Germline loops: CDR1 ENHRY, CDR2 SYGVKD. The trim removed 4 bases at V and 5 bases at J, leaving 5 bases unmatched. The CDR3 loop spans 14 amino acids. This chain links TRBV10-3 with TRBJ2-1; 7 bases line up with TRBD2. The specimen sequenced was peripheral blood. The origin of this receptor is a woman in her forties or fifties with acute or convalescent COVID-19. CDR3 residues: CAISVSGGNNEQFF. The CDR3 DNA reads TGTGCCATCAGTGTGTCGGGAGGAAACAATGAGCAGTTCTTC.